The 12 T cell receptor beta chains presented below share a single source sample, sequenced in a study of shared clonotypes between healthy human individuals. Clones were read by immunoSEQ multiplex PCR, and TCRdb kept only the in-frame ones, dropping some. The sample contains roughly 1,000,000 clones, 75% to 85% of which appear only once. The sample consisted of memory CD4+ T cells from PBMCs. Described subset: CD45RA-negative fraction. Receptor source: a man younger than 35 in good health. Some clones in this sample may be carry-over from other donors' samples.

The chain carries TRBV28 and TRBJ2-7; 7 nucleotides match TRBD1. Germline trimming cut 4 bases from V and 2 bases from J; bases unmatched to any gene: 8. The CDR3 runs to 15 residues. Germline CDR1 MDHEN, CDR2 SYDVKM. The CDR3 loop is CASSSPGQIPYEQYF. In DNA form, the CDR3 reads TGTGCCAGCAGTTCTCCGGGACAGATTCCCTACGAGCAGTACTTC.

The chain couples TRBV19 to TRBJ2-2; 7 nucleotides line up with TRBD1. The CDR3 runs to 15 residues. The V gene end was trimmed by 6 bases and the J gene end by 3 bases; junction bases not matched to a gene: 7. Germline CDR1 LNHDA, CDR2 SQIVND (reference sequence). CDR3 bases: TGTGCCAGTAGCCCGACAGGGTGGGACACCGGGGAGCTGTTTTTT. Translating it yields CASSPTGWDTGELFF.

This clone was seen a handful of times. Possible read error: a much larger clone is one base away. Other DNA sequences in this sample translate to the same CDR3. CDR3 DNA: TGTGCCAGCAGCTTTCAAGAGACCCAGTACTTC. Encoded protein: CASSFQETQYF. This chain uses TRBV7-9 with TRBJ2-5; D call uncertain. V dropped 3 bases and J dropped 2 bases, with 1 base sitting between them. The CDR3 extends over 11 amino acids. Per the germline V gene, CDR1 is SEHNR and CDR2 is FQNEAQ (reference sequence).

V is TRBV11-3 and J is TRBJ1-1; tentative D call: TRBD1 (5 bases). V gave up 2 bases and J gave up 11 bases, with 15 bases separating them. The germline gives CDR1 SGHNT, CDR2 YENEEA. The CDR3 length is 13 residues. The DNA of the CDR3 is TGTGCCAGCAGCTTAACCCTGGGGGGATTGGCTTTCTTT. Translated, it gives CASSLTLGGLAFF.

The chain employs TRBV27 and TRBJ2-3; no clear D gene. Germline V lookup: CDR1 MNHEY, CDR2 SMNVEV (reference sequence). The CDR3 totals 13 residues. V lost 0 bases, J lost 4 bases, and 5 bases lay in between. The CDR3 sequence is CASSLSYPDTQYF. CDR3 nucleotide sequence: TGTGCCAGCAGTTTATCGTATCCAGATACGCAGTATTTT.

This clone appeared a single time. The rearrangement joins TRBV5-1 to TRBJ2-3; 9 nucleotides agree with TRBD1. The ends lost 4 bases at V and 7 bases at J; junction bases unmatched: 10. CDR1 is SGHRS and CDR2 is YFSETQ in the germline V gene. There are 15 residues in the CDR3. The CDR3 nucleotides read TGCGCCAGCAGCCCGACCGGGACAGGGATGAATACGCAGTATTTT. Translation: CASSPTGTGMNTQYF.

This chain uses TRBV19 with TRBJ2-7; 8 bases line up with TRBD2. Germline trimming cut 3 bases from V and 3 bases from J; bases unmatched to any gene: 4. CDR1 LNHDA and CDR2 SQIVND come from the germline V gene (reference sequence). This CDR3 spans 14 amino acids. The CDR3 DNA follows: TGTGCCAGTAGTATCCGGGAGGGCCTCTACGAGCAGTACTTC. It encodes CASSIREGLYEQYF. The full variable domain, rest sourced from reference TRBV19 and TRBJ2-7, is DGGITQSPKYLFRKEGQNVTLSCEQNLNHDAMYWYRQDPGQGLRLIYYSQIVNDFQKGDIAEGYSVSREKKESFPLTVTSAQKNPTAFYLCASSIREGLYEQYFGPGTRLTVT.

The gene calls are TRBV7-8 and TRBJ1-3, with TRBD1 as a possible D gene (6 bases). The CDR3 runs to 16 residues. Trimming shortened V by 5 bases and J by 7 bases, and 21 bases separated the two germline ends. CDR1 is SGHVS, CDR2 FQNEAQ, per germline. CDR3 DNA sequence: TGTGCCAGCAGCCGGTCTTTTAACAGGGAAGGCAACACCATATATTTT. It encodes CASSRSFNREGNTIYF.

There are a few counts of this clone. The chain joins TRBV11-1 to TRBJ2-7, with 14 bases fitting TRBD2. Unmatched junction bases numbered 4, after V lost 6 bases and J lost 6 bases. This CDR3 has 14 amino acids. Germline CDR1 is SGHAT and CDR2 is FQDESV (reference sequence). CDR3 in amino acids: CASSWTSGRSEQYF. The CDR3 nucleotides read TGTGCCAGCAGTTGGACTAGCGGGAGGAGCGAGCAGTACTTC.

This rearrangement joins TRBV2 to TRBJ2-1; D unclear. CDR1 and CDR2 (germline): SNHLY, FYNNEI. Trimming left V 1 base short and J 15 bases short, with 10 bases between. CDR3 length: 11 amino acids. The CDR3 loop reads CASSEGPWGFF. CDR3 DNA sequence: TGTGCCAGCAGTGAAGGCCCGTGGGGGTTCTTC. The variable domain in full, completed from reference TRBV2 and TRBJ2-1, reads EPEVTQTPSHQVTQMGQEVILRCVPISNHLYFYWYRQILGQKVEFLVSFYNNEISEKSEIFDDQFSVERPDGSNFTLKIRSTKLEDSAMYFCASSEGPWGFFGPGTRLTVL.

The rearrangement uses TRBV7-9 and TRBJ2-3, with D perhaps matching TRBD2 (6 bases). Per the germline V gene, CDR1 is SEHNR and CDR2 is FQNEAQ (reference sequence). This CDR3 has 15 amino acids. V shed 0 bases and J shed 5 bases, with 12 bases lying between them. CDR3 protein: CASSLAAGRRDTQYF. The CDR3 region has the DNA TGTGCCAGCAGCTTAGCGGCGGGGAGGAGAGATACGCAGTATTTT.

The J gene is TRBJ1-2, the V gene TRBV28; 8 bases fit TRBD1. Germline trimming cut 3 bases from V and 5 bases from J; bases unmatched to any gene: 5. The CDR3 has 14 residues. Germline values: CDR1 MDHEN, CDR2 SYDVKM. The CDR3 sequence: CASSLTTGGYGYTF. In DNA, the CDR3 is TGTGCCAGCAGTTTGACTACAGGGGGATATGGCTACACCTTC.